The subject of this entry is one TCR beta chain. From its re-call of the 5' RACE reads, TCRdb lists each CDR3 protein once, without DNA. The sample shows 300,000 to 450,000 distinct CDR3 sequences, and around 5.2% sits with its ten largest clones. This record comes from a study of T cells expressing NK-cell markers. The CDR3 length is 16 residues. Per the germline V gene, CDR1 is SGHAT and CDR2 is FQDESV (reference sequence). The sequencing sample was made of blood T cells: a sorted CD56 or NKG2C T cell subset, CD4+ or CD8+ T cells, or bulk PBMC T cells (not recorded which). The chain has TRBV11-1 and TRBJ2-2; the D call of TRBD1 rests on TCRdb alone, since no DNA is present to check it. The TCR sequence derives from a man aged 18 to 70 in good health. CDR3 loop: CASSTWTQATGELFFF.